This TCR beta chain was identified in a study of molecular identifiers for immune sequencing clone quantification. About this clonotype itself: This may stem from a read error, because a much larger clone lies one nucleotide away.

Bulk TCR libraries were made with methods that had been previously described and with listed TCR primers. From the PCR reads, TCRdb called clonotypes with MiXCR, one entry per CDR3 protein. The sample includes over 550,000 distinct CDR3 sequences, 25% seen only once; the top ten take about 0.84%. CDR1 LGHNA and CDR2 YNFKEQ come from the germline V gene. The CDR3 consists of 16 residues. Sorted naive CD8 T cells, roughly 20,000 to 1,100,000, were sequenced from 10%, 30% or 50% RNA. This clonotype was sampled from a human donor in good health. Some libraries in this study had Jurkat cell RNA spiked in. The chain combines TRBV4-2 with TRBJ2-7; 14 positions agree with TRBD2. The sample taken for sequencing was naive CD8+ T cells from blood, with Jurkat cell RNA spiked in. Subset denoted: FACS-sorted CD8+CD4-CCR7+CD45RA+ naive T cells. The CDR3 bases are TGTGCCGGCAGCCAACGACTAGCGGGAGGGCCGTACGAGCAGTACTTC. Its protein product is CAGSQRLAGGPYEQYF.